Described below is a single TCR beta chain sequence and its context. The antigen it binds to is not known. The input lacks base qualities; no much larger clone sits a single base away. This record comes from a study of blood T cells in healthy people across ages (dated by TCRdb to the mid-2010s). Concerning the study at large: In model experiments, template switching captured roughly one uniquely barcoded TCR beta cDNA molecule for every two T cells. The study measured age-related changes in TCR beta repertoire diversity using deep sequencing normalized with unique cDNA molecular identifiers. Four age groups were formed from the donors: young (average 16 years), middle-aged (approximately 40), aged (62) and long-lived (approximately 80). Donors of different ages were randomly distributed across sequencing lanes to avoid experimental bias. Using the same blood draw, the study looked at two additional independent replicas of 1 million unique cDNA reads for two donors, one aged 18 to 30 and the other aged 80 or older.

Overall study results and their limits: The CMV infection status of donors was not known, potentially confounding age-related changes in expanded clonotypes. Observed TCR beta diversity per million T cells fell roughly linearly with age, and a significant reduction was already apparent by age roughly 40. Total diversity estimates from one million sequenced T cells were considered lower bounds and underestimates. Since profiling was done on bulk unsorted PBMCs, naive and antigen-experienced compartments could not be conclusively compared. There was a strong correlation between observed TCR beta diversity and the percentage of naive T cells measured by flow cytometry. Compared with the aged group, the long-lived group had more naive CD4+ T cells, fewer expanded clones and increased TCR diversity, a pattern suggesting age selection.

Donors were approximately 42 systemically healthy Caucasian individuals from Russia aged 6 to 90 years. Ten milliliters of peripheral blood were drawn from each donor into EDTA-treated Vacutainer tubes. Ficoll-Paque density-gradient centrifugation was used to isolate PBMCs, with at least 7 million per sample. Trizol reagent was used to extract total RNA from the PBMCs, yielding at least 6 micrograms per sample. For every donor, an aliquot of PBMCs went through flow cytometry to measure the percentages of naive CD45RAhigh/CD27high T cells. Libraries were made using 5' RACE. For sequencing, an Illumina HiSeq 2500 was employed. A second PCR of about 6 to 12 cycles was performed with a sample-barcoded 5' primer and a J-beta primer mix. A template-switch 5' adaptor carrying 12 random nucleotides introduced a unique molecular identifier onto each TCR beta cDNA molecule. Each sample yielded at least 3 million CDR3-containing paired-end reads. The Mint cDNA synthesis kit, primed by a TRBC-specific oligonucleotide, was used to synthesize first-strand cDNA from all RNA. Following uracil-DNA glycosylase treatment, a first 18-cycle PCR with universal primers M1SS and BC2_uni_R was performed on all cDNA. Regarding the original processing steps: For normalization, 1 million high-quality reads were randomly selected from each sample, with every read carrying a distinct molecular identifier. Reads sharing molecular identifiers were discarded rather than binned into consensus sequences. CDR3 identification, clonotype clustering and error correction used MiTCR with a Q25 quality threshold and the strictest error-elimination algorithm. A nonparametric unseen species model with Euler transformation was used to estimate lower-bound total TCR beta diversity. The raw public data were reprocessed by TCRdb itself: fastp quality trimming at Q25, MiXCR clonotype calling, in-frame beta chains only. For every CDR3 protein sequence, its rows merge into one entry that carries the most common genes and DNA. The V and J calls, along with clone size, are taken from TCRdb and not from the paper's own processing. Present in this sample are about 900,000 distinct CDR3 sequences, 60% to 80% of which were seen just once. The ten biggest clones cover about 27% of the sample.

Trimming removed 0 bases from V and 6 bases from J, leaving 15 bases between the germline ends. The CDR3 spans 15 residues, from the cysteine through the phenylalanine. The kept DNA is CDR3 alone, 45 bases in frame from the first base. Via the germline V gene, CDR1 is LGHNA and CDR2 YSLEER. Sample: blood. The sequence joins TRBV4-3 to TRBJ2-7; perhaps TRBD2 is the D gene, with 5 bases matching. This receptor was obtained from a man aged 25-45 years in good health. The CDR3 sequence is CASSQDLPSMSEQYF. In nucleotide form, the sequence is TGCGCCAGCAGCCAAGATCTGCCTAGCATGAGCGAGCAGTACTTC.